A single sample gave rise to the 20 T cell receptor beta chains below, sequenced in a study of control samples from healthy donors and cancer patients. Sequenced by immunoSEQ multiplex PCR; TCRdb stores in-frame clones only, minus some. The repertoire includes some 120,000 clones, 80% to 95% of them detected once, and roughly 8.6% sits in the top ten. Sequenced material: blood. The receptors shown here come from a man aged 18-30 years in good health.

The chain carries TRBV5-1 and TRBJ1-3, with 7 bases that match TRBD1. CDR3 length equals 15 residues. V was pared by 3 bases and J by 1 base, with 4 bases of the junction left unmatched. Germline loops: CDR1 SGHRS, CDR2 YFSETQ. DNA of the CDR3: TGCGCCAGCAGCTCGACAGGGCAATCTGGAAACACCATATATTTT. It specifies CASSSTGQSGNTIYF.

This chain connects TRBV11-2 to TRBJ2-7; the D is unclear. The CDR3 runs 12 residues. V was trimmed by 0 bases and J by 4 bases, leaving 4 bases between them. Germline CDR1 reads SGHAT; CDR2 reads FQNNGV. Written as DNA, the CDR3 is TGTGCCAGCAGCTTAGAGAGATACGAGCAGTACTTC. The encoded protein is CASSLERYEQYF.

In regard to this clone: The same CDR3 is also encoded by other DNA sequences in this sample. The chain links TRBV6-6 to TRBJ1-6, with D perhaps matching TRBD1 (5 bases). The CDR3 runs to 15 residues. V lost 0 bases and J 6 bases, leaving 9 bases between the germline ends. CDR1 and CDR2 from the germline V gene are MNHNY and SVGAGI (reference sequence). This CDR3 reads CASSYSPQGNSPLHF. The DNA of the CDR3 is TGTGCCAGCAGTTACTCGCCCCAGGGTAATTCACCCCTCCACTTT.

This clone was seen only a few times. This chain joins TRBV11-2 and TRBJ2-5; D may be TRBD1 (5 bases). V lost 5 bases and J lost 0, with 10 bases in between. Germline loops: CDR1 SGHAT, CDR2 FQNNGV. The CDR3 totals 14 residues. This CDR3 reads CASSLTGNQETQYF. DNA for the CDR3: TGTGCCAGCAGCCTTACAGGAAACCAAGAGACCCAGTACTTC.

The chain links TRBV18 to TRBJ2-3, with 9 bases identical to TRBD1. Per the germline V gene, CDR1 is KGHSH and CDR2 is LQKENI. V lost 3 bases, J lost 6 bases, and 7 bases stayed unmatched. This CDR3 spans 15 amino acids. The CDR3 bases are TGTGCCAGCTCACCGGGACAGGGAAATTCGGATACGCAGTATTTT. Its protein is CASSPGQGNSDTQYF.

The rearrangement links TRBV12-3 or TRBV12-4 to TRBJ2-7; D gene uncertain. The ends were cut back, 4 bases at V and 3 bases at J, with 4 bases in the middle. The CDR3 totals 11 residues. The CDR3 here is CASSSNYEQYF. The CDR3 DNA sequence: TGTGCCAGCAGTTCCAACTACGAGCAGTACTTC.

This chain links TRBV15 with TRBJ2-1, with 8 bases aligning to TRBD2. The CDR3 has 18 residues. J gave up 6 bases and V 3 bases, and 16 bases lay outside the gene matches. The V gene's germline CDR1 is LNHNV and CDR2 YYDKDF (reference sequence). The CDR3 DNA follows: TGTGCCACCAGCAGTCGCCGTTCAGCGGGGGCCGGTACCAATGAGCAGTTCTTC. Translation: CATSSRRSAGAGTNEQFF.

V is TRBV5-1 and J is TRBJ1-1; D gene ambiguous. The CDR3 is 13 residues long. CDR1 and CDR2 from the germline V gene are SGHRS and YFSETQ. The V and J ends lost 0 bases and 3 bases respectively, with 6 bases between them. The CDR3 loop reads CASSLDVDTEAFF. In DNA, the CDR3 is TGCGCCAGCAGCTTGGATGTAGACACTGAAGCTTTCTTT.

The chain combines TRBV27 with TRBJ1-1; D is ambiguous. From germline, CDR1 is MNHEY and CDR2 SMNVEV (reference sequence). The CDR3 consists of 14 residues. Trimming stripped 3 bases from V and 2 bases from J, with 10 bases between. CDR3 region: CASSLGLRNTEAFF. The DNA for the CDR3 is TGTGCCAGCAGTTTGGGTTTACGAAACACTGAAGCTTTCTTT.

V gene TRBV30 combines with J gene TRBJ2-5; 11 bases line up with TRBD1. Unmatched junction bases numbered 7, after V lost 2 bases and J lost 5 bases. This CDR3 spans 15 amino acids. CDR1 is GTSNPN, CDR2 SVGIG, per germline (reference sequence). The CDR3 region is CAWSSRDRGRETQYF. CDR3 nucleotides: TGTGCCTGGAGTTCGCGGGACAGGGGGAGGGAGACCCAGTACTTC.

The V and J genes are TRBV5-1 and TRBJ2-7, with D possibly matching TRBD1 (5 bases). There are 15 residues in the CDR3. Germline loops: CDR1 SGHRS, CDR2 YFSETQ. Trimming stripped 2 bases from V and 0 bases from J, with 12 bases between. DNA of the CDR3: TGCGCCAGCAGCTTACAGGCAGGGCCCTCCTACGAGCAGTACTTC. This sequence encodes CASSLQAGPSYEQYF. Using reference TRBV5-1 and TRBJ2-7 for the parts outside the CDR3, the full variable domain is KAGVTQTPRYLIKTRGQQVTLSCSPISGHRSVSWYQQTPGQGLQFLFEYFSETQRNKGNFPGRFSGRQFSNSRSEMNVSTLELGDSALYLCASSLQAGPSYEQYFGPGTRLTVT.

The chain uses TRBV12-2 and TRBJ2-7. TRBV12-2 is termed a pseudogene. The CDR3 sequence is 13 residues long. The CDR3 sequence: CASRQDRFYEQYF. CDR3 in DNA: TGTGCAAGTCGCCAGGACCGATTCTACGAGCAGTACTTC.

V is TRBV2 and J is TRBJ2-3, with TRBD1 identical over 12 bases. CDR3 length: 19 residues. The V gene's germline CDR1 is SNHLY and CDR2 FYNNEI. The junction had 13 bases not matched to a gene; V was cut back by 6 bases and J by 0 bases. DNA for the CDR3: TGTGCCAGCAGCGCCGGGACAGGGGGCGTTTACTCTAGCACAGATACGCAGTATTTT. Its translation is CASSAGTGGVYSSTDTQYF.

The CDR3 DNA reads TGTGCCAGCTCAGCTTCCGTCGGACAGGGGGGAGAAGGCTACACCTTC. Its translation is CASSASVGQGGEGYTF. The chain employs TRBV18 and TRBJ1-2, with 10 nucleotides matching TRBD1. Unmatched junction bases numbered 14, after V lost 5 bases and J lost 8 bases. Germline lookup yields CDR1 KGHSH and CDR2 LQKENI. The CDR3 spans 16 residues. Based on the CDR3 plus reference TRBV18 and TRBJ1-2, the full variable domain is NAGVMQNPRHLVRRRGQEARLRCSPMKGHSHVYWYRQLPEEGLKFMVYLQKENIIDESGMPKERFSAEFPKEGPSILRIQQVVRGDSAAYFCASSASVGQGGEGYTFGSGTRLTVV.

The rearrangement uses TRBV9 and TRBJ2-2, with D possibly TRBD1 on 6 matching bases. This CDR3 has 16 residues. From germline, CDR1 is SGDLS and CDR2 YYNGEE. V lost 2 bases to trimming and J lost 0 bases, with 11 bases between them. The CDR3 bases are TGTGCCAGCAGCGTTCGCCGGACAGCGAACACCGGGGAGCTGTTTTTT. It codes for CASSVRRTANTGELFF.

This chain connects TRBV9 to TRBJ1-3; TRBD1 matches at 8 bases. The CDR3 has 14 residues. Germline loops: CDR1 SGDLS, CDR2 YYNGEE. V was pared by 0 bases and J by 5 bases, with 1 base of the junction left unmatched. CDR3 region: CASSVGTGRNTIYF. Here the CDR3 DNA reads TGTGCCAGCAGCGTAGGGACAGGGAGAAACACCATATATTTT.

CDR3: CAPTSDRRTPLHF. In DNA, the CDR3 is TGCGCCCCTACCTCGGACAGGAGAACACCCCTCCACTTT. The chain combines TRBV23-1 with TRBJ1-6, with TRBD1 matching over 7 bases. TRBV23-1 is annotated as an ORF whose role is uncertain. The CDR3 spans 13 residues. The junction had 12 bases not matched to a gene; V was cut back by 11 bases and J by 11 bases.

The CDR3 DNA reads TGTGCCTGGACCGGCAGCTTTTACACGGATTCACCCCTCCACTTT. Protein product: CAWTGSFYTDSPLHF. The chain combines TRBV30 with TRBJ1-6; D is unresolved. The CDR3 totals 15 residues. Trimming left V 4 bases short and J 8 bases short, with 18 bases between. Germline CDR1 GTSNPN, CDR2 SVGIG (reference sequence).

This sequence joins TRBV5-1 and TRBJ1-4, with D hard to call. The ends were cut back, 4 bases at V and 8 bases at J, with 15 bases in the middle. This CDR3 region has 14 residues. CDR1 and CDR2 (germline): SGHRS, YFSETQ. The CDR3 nucleotides read TGCGCCAGCAGCGAAACCGGAAGCGGCGAAAAACTGTTTTTT. It specifies CASSETGSGEKLFF.

The chain has TRBV7-6 and TRBJ2-5, with 11 positions matching TRBD1. Trimming removed 0 bases from V and 5 bases from J; junction bases left unmatched: 2. Per germline, CDR1 SGHVS and CDR2 FNYEAQ. The CDR3 runs 15 residues. CDR3 in DNA: TGTGCCAGCAGCTTAGCGGACAGGGGGCTGGAGACCCAGTACTTC. Translation gives CASSLADRGLETQYF.